This T cell receptor (beta chain) was observed in a study of blood T cells in healthy people across ages. Primed by a sample-barcoded 5' primer and a J-beta primer mix, a second PCR proceeded for about 6 to 11 cycles. TCRdb reanalysed the 5' RACE reads using MiXCR and keeps one entry per CDR3 protein. The sample lists about 640,000 distinct CDR3 sequences, roughly 50% seen once, with roughly 34% in the top ten. All donors came from Russia, were Caucasian and healthy, and spanned ages about 6 to 100. For every donor, a draw yielded roughly 9.3 milliliters of peripheral blood. As for this clonotype: What it recognizes is unknown.

Broader study findings: Roughly linearly, TCR beta diversity per million T cells fell as age increased. Strongly correlated with naive T cell percentage was TCR beta diversity.

The length of the CDR3 is 18 residues. Germline trimming cut 4 bases from V and 7 bases from J; bases unmatched to any gene: 11. Germline V CDR1 and CDR2: SGHVS, FQNEAQ. The TCR originated in a man between 60 and 70 years old in good health. Sequencing input: blood. The chain links TRBV7-8 to TRBJ2-3; TRBD2 aligns across 16 bases. CDR3 in amino acids: CASSSGLAGGPFTYTQYF. CDR3 in DNA: TGTGCCAGCAGCTCGGGACTAGCGGGGGGGCCGTTCACTTATACGCAGTATTTT. The variable domain in full, completed from reference TRBV7-8 and TRBJ2-3, reads GAGVSQSPRYKVAKRGQDVALRCDPISGHVSLFWYQQALGQGPEFLTYFQNEAQLDKSGLPSDRFFAERPEGSVSTLKIQRTQQEDSAVYLCASSSGLAGGPFTYTQYFGPGTRLTVL.